These 21 T cell receptor beta chains came from one sample sequenced in a study of T cell responses to AZD1222 COVID-19 vaccine. The assay was immunoSEQ multiplex PCR, and TCRdb's table has in-frame clones only and misses some. The table includes around 100,000 clones, about 85% detected once. This sample comprised peripheral blood, obtained 28 days after the second AZD1222 dose. The receptors were sampled from an adult who received the AZD1222 COVID-19 vaccine.

This clone was observed a single time. V and J are TRBV19 and TRBJ1-2, with D possibly matching TRBD1 (5 bases). This CDR3 is 14 amino acids long. The ends were cut back, 7 bases at V and 1 base at J, with 13 bases in the middle. The germline CDR1 and CDR2 sequences are LNHDA and SQIVND (reference sequence). Here the CDR3 DNA reads TGTGCCAGTAACCCAGGGCTTATTAACTATGGCTACACCTTC. This sequence encodes CASNPGLINYGYTF.

This clone occurred a few times. The chain uses TRBV28 and TRBJ1-5, with TRBD1 matching 8 bases. Germline CDR1 is MDHEN and CDR2 is SYDVKM. The trim removed 7 bases at V and 4 bases at J, leaving 9 bases unmatched. The CDR3 loop spans 15 amino acids. Written as DNA, the CDR3 is TGTGCCAGCACTTCTCTTACAGGGGGTAATCAGCCCCAGCATTTT. Its protein product is CASTSLTGGNQPQHF.

The chain uses TRBV6-5 and TRBJ2-5; TRBD1 matches at 9 bases. The CDR3 contains 14 residues. Germline values: CDR1 MNHEY, CDR2 SVGAGI. With V trimmed by 6 bases and J by 2 bases, 4 bases remained unmatched. This chain's CDR3 is CASSRQGGQETQYF. The CDR3 bases are TGTGCCAGCAGCAGACAGGGGGGGCAAGAGACCCAGTACTTC.

The chain carries TRBV9 and TRBJ1-2; D is uncertain. This CDR3 has 13 amino acids. Trimming took 3 bases from V and 2 from J, leaving 8 bases between them. CDR1 SGDLS and CDR2 YYNGEE come from the germline V gene. The CDR3 spells CASSAHGNYGYTF. CDR3 bases: TGTGCCAGCAGCGCACACGGAAACTATGGCTACACCTTC. Drawing the rest from reference TRBV9 and TRBJ1-2, the complete variable domain is DSGVTQTPKHLITATGQRVTLRCSPRSGDLSVYWYQQSLDQGLQFLIQYYNGEERAKGNILERFSAQQFPDLHSELNLSSLELGDSALYFCASSAHGNYGYTFGSGTRLTVV.

V usage is TRBV6-4 and J usage is TRBJ2-3, with D possibly called TRBD1 or TRBD2 (5 bases each). Germline assignment: CDR1 MRHNA and CDR2 SNTAGT. CDR3 length: 14 residues. Trimming cost V 5 bases and J 1 base, with 10 bases left between them. In DNA form, the CDR3 reads TGTGCCAGCAGTACTAGGGGTGGCACAGATACGCAGTATTTT. Translated, it gives CASSTRGGTDTQYF.

The genes are TRBV7-9 and TRBJ1-5; D ambiguous. Germline lookup yields CDR1 SEHNR and CDR2 FQNEAQ (reference sequence). V was pared by 5 bases and J by 4 bases, with 12 bases between. The CDR3 contains 14 residues. The CDR3 DNA follows: TGTGCCAGCAGCCCGCCCGGGGATAATCAGCCCCAGCATTTT. Residues: CASSPPGDNQPQHF. Filled out from reference TRBV7-9 and TRBJ1-5, the complete variable domain reads DTGVSQNPRHKITKRGQNVTFRCDPISEHNRLYWYRQTLGQGPEFLTYFQNEAQLEKSRLLSDRFSAERPKGSFSTLEIQRTEQGDSAMYLCASSPPGDNQPQHFGDGTRLSIL.

The chain recombines TRBV21-1 with TRBJ2-3; TRBD2 is the table's D call and was not checked against the DNA. TRBV21-1 is designated a pseudogene. This CDR3 has 17 amino acids. CDR3 amino acids: CASSKTLAVGGTDTQYF. CDR3 nucleotides: TGTGCCAGCAGCAAAACCCTAGCGGTCGGGGGCACAGATACGCAGTATTTT.

The chain links TRBV21-1 to TRBJ2-2; the table's TRBD1 call for D was not verified on the DNA. TRBV21-1 is labeled a pseudogene. This CDR3 region has 17 residues. CDR3 sequence (DNA): TGTGCCAGCAGCAATAGACAGGGGGCGCGGGTCACCGGGGAGCTGTTTTTT. Translating gives CASSNRQGARVTGELFF.

The J gene is TRBJ2-7, the V gene TRBV3-1 (or the pseudogene TRBV3-2); perhaps TRBD2 as D (5 bases). Germline assignment: CDR1 LGHDT and CDR2 YNNKEL (reference sequence). The CDR3 has 13 amino acids. The V and J ends lost 8 bases and 0 bases respectively, with 11 bases between them. As DNA, the CDR3 is TGTGCCAGCTCACCTGGGAGCTCCTACGAGCAGTACTTC. It translates to CASSPGSSYEQYF.

The V gene is TRBV2, the J gene TRBJ2-6, with 9 bases matching TRBD1. The CDR3 covers 22 residues. CDR1 SNHLY and CDR2 FYNNEI come from the germline V gene. The trim removed 6 bases at V and 0 bases at J, leaving 21 bases unmatched. Here the CDR3 DNA reads TGTGCCAGCAGAAGTTATACGGGGACAGGGCTTGGGGGGCTCTCTGGGGCCAACGTCCTGACTTTC. Protein sequence: CASRSYTGTGLGGLSGANVLTF.

The genes are TRBV19 and TRBJ2-3; 9 nucleotides align to TRBD1. Germline V CDR1 and CDR2: LNHDA, SQIVND (reference sequence). V was clipped by 6 bases and J by 2 bases; unmatched bases: 6. CDR3 length: 15 amino acids. CDR3 nucleotide sequence: TGTGCCAGTAGATCGGGACAGGGTCACACAGATACGCAGTATTTT. Its protein is CASRSGQGHTDTQYF.

This chain joins TRBV7-2 and TRBJ2-2; TRBD2 aligns across 13 bases. V was clipped by 0 bases and J by 2 bases; unmatched bases: 3. CDR3 length: 18 amino acids. Germline V gene sequence: CDR1 SGHTA, CDR2 FQGNSA. CDR3 residues: CASSLATSGRYNTGELFF. CDR3 nucleotides: TGTGCCAGCAGCTTAGCGACTAGCGGGAGGTATAACACCGGGGAGCTGTTTTTT. The full variable domain, in which reference TRBV7-2 and TRBJ2-2 provide the parts outside the CDR3, is GAGVSQSPSNKVTEKGKDVELRCDPISGHTALYWYRQSLGQGLEFLIYFQGNSAPDKSGLPSDRFSAERTGGSVSTLTIQRTQQEDSAVYLCASSLATSGRYNTGELFFGEGSRLTVL.

Only one count was recorded for this clone. This chain connects TRBV7-9 to TRBJ2-5, with a weak D call TRBD1 (6 bases). V was trimmed by 0 bases and J by 4 bases, leaving 18 bases between them. The CDR3 is made up of 17 amino acids. Germline V lookup: CDR1 SEHNR, CDR2 FQNEAQ (reference sequence). CDR3 loop: CASSLAKTGHRVETQYF. The CDR3 DNA reads as TGTGCCAGCAGCTTAGCGAAAACGGGACACAGGGTAGAGACCCAGTACTTC.

This sequence joins TRBV7-9 and TRBJ1-2; D is unclear. The CDR3 has 11 amino acids. Trimming cost V 5 bases and J 4 bases, with 5 bases left between them. In germline, CDR1 is SEHNR, CDR2 FQNEAQ (reference sequence). CDR3 sequence: CASSNTYGYTF. The DNA for the CDR3 is TGTGCCAGCAGCAACACCTATGGCTACACCTTC.

This clone has a single count. The genes are TRBV4-3 and TRBJ2-7, with D perhaps TRBD1 or TRBD2 (6 bases each). Trimming removed 3 bases from V and 6 bases from J, with 15 bases in between. CDR3 length equals 14 residues. CDR1 LGHNA and CDR2 YSLEER come from the germline V gene. The CDR3 protein is CASSQLGGIGEQYF. The CDR3 nucleotides are TGCGCCAGCAGCCAGCTAGGGGGGATTGGCGAGCAGTACTTC.

This chain connects TRBV15 to TRBJ1-2, with D perhaps matching TRBD1 (6 bases). In germline, CDR1 is LNHNV, CDR2 YYDKDF (reference sequence). V dropped 6 bases and J dropped 10 bases, with 21 bases sitting between them. This CDR3 is 14 amino acids long. The chain's CDR3 is CATRREGGQRNYTF. In DNA, the CDR3 is TGTGCCACCAGAAGGGAAGGGGGGCAGCGGAACTACACCTTC.

The chain is built from TRBV6-5 and TRBJ2-3; 9 positions match TRBD2. Germline-derived CDR1 and CDR2 are MNHEY and SVGAGI. There are 16 residues in the CDR3. Losses at the gene ends were 1 base for V and 6 bases for J; bases not matched to a gene: 8. This CDR3 reads CASSYFAGGPSDTQYF. For the CDR3, the DNA is TGTGCCAGCAGTTACTTCGCGGGAGGGCCAAGTGATACGCAGTATTTT.

The J gene is TRBJ1-2, the V gene TRBV5-6, with 7 bases matching TRBD1. CDR1 and CDR2 (germline): SGHDT, YYEEEE. J lost 4 bases, V lost 3 bases, and 6 bases had no gene match. This CDR3 comprises 14 residues. CDR3 loop: CASSYLQGTYGYTF. As DNA, the CDR3 is TGTGCCAGCAGCTACCTACAGGGGACCTATGGCTACACCTTC. Full variable domain (outside the CDR3, taken from reference TRBV5-6 and TRBJ1-2): DAGVTQSPTHLIKTRGQQVTLRCSPKSGHDTVSWYQQALGQGPQFIFQYYEEEERQRGNFPDRFSGHQFPNYSSELNVNALLLGDSALYLCASSYLQGTYGYTFGSGTRLTVV.

This chain joins TRBV5-1 and TRBJ1-2; TRBD1 matches 8 bases. The CDR3 spans 15 residues. CDR1 SGHRS and CDR2 YFSETQ come from the germline V gene. Trimming took 4 bases from V and 4 from J; bases not matched to a gene: 9. This chain's CDR3 is CASSPDRAGSYGYTF. The CDR3 DNA reads as TGCGCCAGCAGCCCGGACAGGGCCGGGAGCTATGGCTACACCTTC.

There are a few counts of this clone. The chain combines TRBV28 with TRBJ2-5; 7 bases align to TRBD2. The CDR3 totals 13 residues. CDR1 is MDHEN, CDR2 SYDVKM, per germline. The ends lost 7 bases at V and 5 bases at J; junction bases unmatched: 7. CDR3 in amino acids: CASTAGVTETQYF. The DNA for the CDR3 is TGTGCCAGCACTGCGGGGGTTACGGAGACCCAGTACTTC.

The J gene is TRBJ2-4, the V gene TRBV7-9, with D perhaps TRBD1 (6 bases). CDR1 and CDR2 from the germline V gene are SEHNR and FQNEAQ (reference sequence). The CDR3 spans 15 residues. V lost 5 bases to trimming and J lost 0 bases, with 11 bases between them. CDR3 coding DNA: TGTGCCAGCAGCCAGACAGGTCTAGCCAAAAACATTCAGTACTTC. Its protein is CASSQTGLAKNIQYF.